This T cell receptor beta chain was sequenced for a study of blood T cell repertoires in COVID-19. Followed over time, Seattle patients had been enrolled while infection was active. The CDR3 covers 13 residues. Trimming cost V 0 bases and J 5 bases, with 9 bases left between them. Germline CDR1 SGHNT, CDR2 YYREEE (reference sequence). Generated by immunoSEQ multiplex PCR, the TCRdb table keeps only in-frame clones and is missing some. The repertoire holds about 97,000 clones, with roughly 89% as singletons. The TCR originated in a woman aged 50 to 60 with COVID-19, enrolled during active disease. The chain uses TRBV5-4 and TRBJ2-7, with D possibly matching TRBD1 (6 bases). Sequencing was performed on peripheral blood. The CDR3 reads CASSLDEGDEQYV. The CDR3 DNA follows: TGTGCCAGCAGCTTGGATGAGGGGGACGAGCAGTACGTC.